This TCR beta chain is drawn from a study of blood T cells in healthy people across ages. Using a J-beta primer mix together with a sample-barcoded 5' primer, a second PCR was run for roughly 7 to 11 cycles. Via MiXCR, TCRdb re-called the 5' RACE reads, giving one row per CDR3 protein. The sample consists of 1,300,000 or so distinct CDR3 sequences, 55% to 75% of them appearing once. This CDR3 comprises 14 residues. Trimming removed 3 bases at V and 0 bases at J, with 11 bases between. In germline, CDR1 is SQVTM, CDR2 ANQGSEA. Peripheral blood, approximately 10 milliliters per donor, was collected. This TCR came from a man between 18 and 29 years old in good health. The sample was blood. The chain uses TRBV29-1 and TRBJ1-2, with D possibly matching TRBD1 (6 bases). The CDR3 reads CSVEGTRANYGYTF. CDR3 bases: TGCAGCGTTGAGGGGACAAGGGCTAACTATGGCTACACCTTC.